The 11 T cell receptor beta chains presented below share a single source sample, sequenced in a study of T-cell reconstitution after alpha-beta-depleted transplantation in children. Unique molecular identifiers tagged the TCRbeta library. Each CDR3 protein is one row after TCRdb ran MiXCR on the PCR reads. The sample has 300,000 to 400,000 distinct CDR3 sequences, 20% to 30% seen once; the top ten hold roughly 11%. Sequencing used PBMCs, mostly from graft donor cells, obtained 180 days after TCRalphabeta/CD19-depleted stem cell transplant. These TCRs come from a male patient younger than 18 who had a stem cell transplant for acute lymphoblastic leukemia, so the T cells may come from the graft donor.

A few counts support this clonotype. The chain is built from TRBV12-3 or TRBV12-4 and TRBJ2-2; weak D call: TRBD2 (5 bases). Trimming shortened V by 6 bases and J by 6 bases, and 11 bases separated the two germline ends. The CDR3 extends over 13 amino acids. Here the CDR3 reads CASSSRRSGELFF. The CDR3 DNA sequence: TGTGCCAGCAGCTCCCGGAGGTCCGGGGAGCTGTTTTTT.

This clonotype was detected only a few times. The V and J genes are TRBV5-1 and TRBJ2-5, with D perhaps TRBD1 (5 bases). Germline assignment: CDR1 SGHRS and CDR2 YFSETQ. The CDR3 contains 14 residues. The germline V and J ends were trimmed by 4 bases and 2 bases, with 12 bases remaining between them. CDR3 coding DNA: TGCGCCAGCAGCCAAGGACAACAACAAGAGACCCAGTACTTC. Translating gives CASSQGQQQETQYF.

This clonotype has a handful of counts. The CDR3 protein is CATSDTGTSAQQETQYF. DNA for the CDR3: TGTGCCACCAGTGATACTGGGACTAGCGCCCAACAAGAGACCCAGTACTTC. This chain links TRBV24-1 with TRBJ2-5, with 10 bases that match TRBD2. The germline V gene encodes CDR1 KGHDR and CDR2 SFDVKD. This CDR3 is 17 amino acids long. The junction had 8 bases not matched to a gene; V was cut back by 3 bases and J by 2 bases.

This rearrangement joins TRBV29-1 to TRBJ2-1; 13 nucleotides agree with TRBD2. The V gene end was trimmed by 4 bases and the J gene end by 6 bases; junction bases not matched to a gene: 15. This CDR3 is 18 amino acids long. Per the germline V gene, CDR1 is SQVTM and CDR2 is ANQGSEA. CDR3 sequence (DNA): TGCAGCGTTGTGGGGACGGACACTAGCGGGGGGGGTGGCAATGAGCAGTTCTTC. As protein: CSVVGTDTSGGGGNEQFF.

This chain joins TRBV19 and TRBJ2-6, with D perhaps TRBD1 (6 bases). This CDR3 is 16 amino acids long. With 8 bases removed from V and 2 bases from J, the gap between germline ends came to 16 bases. Germline CDR1 and CDR2: LNHDA and SQIVND (reference sequence). The CDR3 protein is CASGGTGRTGANVLTF. The CDR3 DNA reads TGTGCCAGTGGGGGAACAGGGCGGACTGGGGCCAACGTCCTGACTTTC.

This clonotype appeared a few times. This rearrangement joins TRBV29-1 to TRBJ2-5; D is tentatively TRBD1 or TRBD2 (7 bases each). The CDR3 length is 12 residues. From germline, CDR1 is SQVTM and CDR2 ANQGSEA. The germline V and J ends were trimmed by 6 bases and 4 bases, with 12 bases remaining between them. CDR3 region: CSVVRGGETQYF. The CDR3 nucleotides are TGCAGCGTGGTCAGGGGGGGAGAGACCCAGTACTTC.

The V call is TRBV9, the J call TRBJ2-1, with D tentatively TRBD1 or TRBD2 (5 bases each). Germline CDR1 is SGDLS and CDR2 is YYNGEE. The ends were cut back, 2 bases at V and 5 bases at J, with 11 bases in the middle. The CDR3 is 14 residues long. In DNA, the CDR3 is TGTGCCAGCAGCGTGGGGGAGCCCCACAATGAGCAGTTCTTC. This encodes CASSVGEPHNEQFF.

The chain has TRBV6-5 and TRBJ1-2; unclear D gene. The length of the CDR3 is 13 residues. Germline loops: CDR1 MNHEY, CDR2 SVGAGI. The V and J ends lost 3 bases and 3 bases respectively, with 8 bases between them. For the CDR3, the DNA is TGTGCCAGCAGTTATGGTCGGTACTATGGCTACACCTTC. Its protein is CASSYGRYYGYTF.

A single count supports this clonotype. The chain couples TRBV12-3 or TRBV12-4 to TRBJ2-4, with 10 nucleotides matching TRBD1. V shed 5 bases, J shed 6 bases, and the junction held 4 bases outside the gene matches. The CDR3 sequence is 14 residues long. The chain's CDR3 is CASSGGQGSNIQYF. DNA for the CDR3: TGTGCCAGCAGTGGGGGACAGGGGTCAAACATTCAGTACTTC.

This clonotype occurred a few times. This rearrangement joins TRBV29-1 to TRBJ2-7; D perhaps matches TRBD2 (6 bases). The CDR3 is 15 residues long. With 2 bases removed from V and 4 bases from J, the gap between germline ends came to 18 bases. The germline V gene encodes CDR1 SQVTM and CDR2 ANQGSEA. The CDR3 here is CSVELAALGGYEQYF. The CDR3 bases are TGCAGCGTTGAACTCGCGGCGCTGGGGGGATACGAGCAGTACTTC.

This clonotype was observed a handful of times. Written as DNA, the CDR3 is TGTGCCAGCAGCCAACTAGTAGGGTCTAGAGGCTACACCTTC. This encodes CASSQLVGSRGYTF. The V call is TRBV3-1, the J call TRBJ1-2; D uncertain. Germline CDR1 and CDR2: LGHDT and YNNKEL (reference sequence). V lost 2 bases and J lost 8, with 15 bases in between. The CDR3 loop spans 14 amino acids.